This T cell receptor beta chain came from a study of post-analysis software for immune sequencing data. Whole-study context: Progressive-relapsing, secondary progressive and relapsing-remitting multiple sclerosis were among the disease courses included.

The CDR3 sequence is 16 residues long. V lost 0 bases, J lost 4 bases, and 5 bases stayed unmatched. Per the germline V gene, CDR1 is LGHNA and CDR2 is YSLEER. Sequencing libraries made from TCR beta cDNA carried unique molecular identifiers. Starting from around 0.96 to 9.9 million T cells, the study yielded about 500,000 cDNA molecules. Using its own MiXCR run on the PCR reads, TCRdb lists one record per CDR3 protein. The table records about 500,000 distinct CDR3 sequences, approximately 45% of them present only once. General study findings and limits: TRBV5-6, TRBV5-1 and TRBV20-1 were among roughly five TRBV segments more frequent in patients than controls.

This clonotype was seen more than once but under ten times. Its antigen is still unknown. The TCR comes from a girl under 18 with multiple sclerosis. The sample consisted of blood. The V call is TRBV4-3, the J call TRBJ2-1; 8 bases fit TRBD2. The CDR3 reads CASSQDTSGTYNEQFF. DNA of the CDR3: TGCGCCAGCAGCCAAGATACTAGCGGAACTTACAATGAGCAGTTCTTC.